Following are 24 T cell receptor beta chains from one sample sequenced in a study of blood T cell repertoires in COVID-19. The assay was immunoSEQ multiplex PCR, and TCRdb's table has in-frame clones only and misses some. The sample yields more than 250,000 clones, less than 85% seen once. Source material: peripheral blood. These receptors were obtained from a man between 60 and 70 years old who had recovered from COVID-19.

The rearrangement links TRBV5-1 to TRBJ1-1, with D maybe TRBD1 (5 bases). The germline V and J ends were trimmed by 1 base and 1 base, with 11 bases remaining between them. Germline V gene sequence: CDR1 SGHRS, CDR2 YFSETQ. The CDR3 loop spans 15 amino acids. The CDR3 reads CASSLRGGPNTEAFF. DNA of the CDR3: TGCGCCAGCAGCTTGAGGGGTGGCCCGAACACTGAAGCTTTCTTT.

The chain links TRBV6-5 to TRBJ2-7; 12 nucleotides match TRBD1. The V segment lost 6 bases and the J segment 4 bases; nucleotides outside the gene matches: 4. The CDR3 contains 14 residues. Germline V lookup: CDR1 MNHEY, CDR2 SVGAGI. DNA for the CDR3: TGTGCCAGCAGCGGGGACAGGGGGCGGTACGAGCAGTACTTC. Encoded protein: CASSGDRGRYEQYF.

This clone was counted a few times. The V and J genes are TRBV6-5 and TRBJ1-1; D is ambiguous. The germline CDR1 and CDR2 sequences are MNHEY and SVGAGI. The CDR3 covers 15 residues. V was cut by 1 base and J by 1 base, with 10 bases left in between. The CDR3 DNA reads TGTGCCAGCAGTTACTGGTACAGAGAGAACACTGAAGCTTTCTTT. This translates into CASSYWYRENTEAFF.

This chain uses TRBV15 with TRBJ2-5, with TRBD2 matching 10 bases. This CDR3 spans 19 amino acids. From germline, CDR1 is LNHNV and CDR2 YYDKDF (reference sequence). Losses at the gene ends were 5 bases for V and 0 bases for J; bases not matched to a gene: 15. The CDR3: CATSHALIAGGKYQETQYF. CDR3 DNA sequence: TGTGCCACCAGCCATGCCCTGATAGCGGGGGGCAAGTACCAAGAGACCCAGTACTTC.

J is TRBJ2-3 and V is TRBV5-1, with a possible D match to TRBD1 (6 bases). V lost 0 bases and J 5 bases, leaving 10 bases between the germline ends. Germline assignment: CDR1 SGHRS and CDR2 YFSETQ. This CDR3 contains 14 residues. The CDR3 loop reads CASSLVGAVDTQYF. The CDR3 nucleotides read TGCGCCAGCAGCTTGGTGGGGGCCGTAGATACGCAGTATTTT.

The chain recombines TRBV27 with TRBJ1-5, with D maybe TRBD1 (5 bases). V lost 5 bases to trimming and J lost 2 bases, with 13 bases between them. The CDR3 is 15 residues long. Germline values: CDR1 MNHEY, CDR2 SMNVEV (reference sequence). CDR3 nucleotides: TGTGCCAGCAGTCCTGGGGCAGTTGGCAATCAGCCCCAGCATTTT. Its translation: CASSPGAVGNQPQHF.

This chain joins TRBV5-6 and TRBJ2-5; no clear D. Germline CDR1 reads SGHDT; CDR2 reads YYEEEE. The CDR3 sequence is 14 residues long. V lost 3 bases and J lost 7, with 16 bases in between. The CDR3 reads CASSSRGGRGTQYF. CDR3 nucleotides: TGTGCCAGCAGCTCAAGAGGCGGCCGAGGGACCCAGTACTTC.

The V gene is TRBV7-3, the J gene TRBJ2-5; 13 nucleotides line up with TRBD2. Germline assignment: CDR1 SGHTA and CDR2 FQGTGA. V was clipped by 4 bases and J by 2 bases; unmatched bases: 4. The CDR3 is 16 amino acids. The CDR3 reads CASSSPGLAGQETQYF. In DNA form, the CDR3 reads TGTGCCAGCAGCTCCCCGGGACTAGCGGGGCAAGAGACCCAGTACTTC.

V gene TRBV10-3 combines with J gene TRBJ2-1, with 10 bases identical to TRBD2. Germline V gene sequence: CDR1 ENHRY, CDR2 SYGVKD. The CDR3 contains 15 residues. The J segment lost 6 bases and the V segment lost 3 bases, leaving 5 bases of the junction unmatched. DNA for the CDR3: TGTGCCATCAGTGATCCGGGACTAGCGAGCAATGAGCAGTTCTTC. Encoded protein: CAISDPGLASNEQFF.

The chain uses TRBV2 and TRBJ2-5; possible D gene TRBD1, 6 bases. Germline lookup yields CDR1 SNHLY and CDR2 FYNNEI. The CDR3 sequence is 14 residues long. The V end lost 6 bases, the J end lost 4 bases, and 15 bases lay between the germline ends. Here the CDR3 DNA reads TGTGCCAGCAGGAAATCAGGACAGCGAGAGACCCAGTACTTC. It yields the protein CASRKSGQRETQYF. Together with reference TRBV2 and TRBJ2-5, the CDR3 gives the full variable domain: EPEVTQTPSHQVTQMGQEVILRCVPISNHLYFYWYRQILGQKVEFLVSFYNNEISEKSEIFDDQFSVERPDGSNFTLKIRSTKLEDSAMYFCASRKSGQRETQYFGPGTRLLVL.

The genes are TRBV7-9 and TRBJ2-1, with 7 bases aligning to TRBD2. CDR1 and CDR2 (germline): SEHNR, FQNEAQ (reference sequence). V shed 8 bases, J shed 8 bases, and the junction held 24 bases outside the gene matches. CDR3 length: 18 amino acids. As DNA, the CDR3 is TGTGCCAGCTGTAATGTGGTCGGGACTACTACGATTGAGGATGAGCAGTTCTTC. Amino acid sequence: CASCNVVGTTTIEDEQFF.

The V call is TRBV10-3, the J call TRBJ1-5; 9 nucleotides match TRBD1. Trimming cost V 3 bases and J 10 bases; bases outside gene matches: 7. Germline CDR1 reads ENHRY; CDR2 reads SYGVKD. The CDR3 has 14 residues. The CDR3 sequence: CAISDNRGRNPQHF. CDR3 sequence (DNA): TGTGCCATCAGTGATAACAGGGGGCGAAATCCCCAGCATTTT.

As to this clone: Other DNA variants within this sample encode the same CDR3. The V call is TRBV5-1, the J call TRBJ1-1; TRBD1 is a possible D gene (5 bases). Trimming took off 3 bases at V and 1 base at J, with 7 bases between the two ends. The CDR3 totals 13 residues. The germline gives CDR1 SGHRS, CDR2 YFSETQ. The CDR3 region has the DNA TGCGCCAGCAGCTCCGGACAGAACACTGAAGCTTTCTTT. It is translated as CASSSGQNTEAFF.

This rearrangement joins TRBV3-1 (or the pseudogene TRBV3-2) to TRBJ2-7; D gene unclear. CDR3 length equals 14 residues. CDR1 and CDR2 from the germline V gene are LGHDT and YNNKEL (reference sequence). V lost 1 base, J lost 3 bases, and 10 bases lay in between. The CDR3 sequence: CASSQGRKNYEQYF. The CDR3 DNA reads TGTGCCAGCAGCCAAGGCAGAAAGAACTACGAGCAGTACTTC.

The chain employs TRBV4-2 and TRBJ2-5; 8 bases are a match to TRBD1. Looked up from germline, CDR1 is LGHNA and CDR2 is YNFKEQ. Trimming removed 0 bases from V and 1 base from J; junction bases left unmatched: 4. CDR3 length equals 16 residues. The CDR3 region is CASSQEAGGGQETQYF. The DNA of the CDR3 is TGTGCCAGCAGCCAAGAGGCAGGGGGCGGCCAAGAGACCCAGTACTTC.

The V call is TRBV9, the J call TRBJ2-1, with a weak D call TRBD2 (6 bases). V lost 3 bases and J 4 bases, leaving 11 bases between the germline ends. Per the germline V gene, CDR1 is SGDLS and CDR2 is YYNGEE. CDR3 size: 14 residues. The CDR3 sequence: CASSAGLLYNEQFF. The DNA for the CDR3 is TGTGCCAGCAGCGCGGGACTGTTGTACAATGAGCAGTTCTTC. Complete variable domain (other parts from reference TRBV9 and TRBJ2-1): DSGVTQTPKHLITATGQRVTLRCSPRSGDLSVYWYQQSLDQGLQFLIQYYNGEERAKGNILERFSAQQFPDLHSELNLSSLELGDSALYFCASSAGLLYNEQFFGPGTRLTVL.

The CDR3 nucleotides are TGTGCCACCAGCAGAGCCCCCAGCACCGGGGAGCTGTTTTTT. It translates to CATSRAPSTGELFF. The J gene is TRBJ2-2, the V gene TRBV15, with D uncertain. V gave up 1 base and J gave up 4 bases, with 7 bases separating them. The CDR3 contains 14 residues. CDR1 LNHNV and CDR2 YYDKDF come from the germline V gene (reference sequence).

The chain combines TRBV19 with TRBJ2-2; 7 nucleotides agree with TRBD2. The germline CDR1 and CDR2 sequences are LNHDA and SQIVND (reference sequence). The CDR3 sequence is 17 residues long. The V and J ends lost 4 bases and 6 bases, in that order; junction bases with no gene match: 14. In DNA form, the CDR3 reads TGTGCCAGTAGTAAAGTCCTTGCGGGGGTACCCCCCGGGGAGCTGTTTTTT. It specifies CASSKVLAGVPPGELFF. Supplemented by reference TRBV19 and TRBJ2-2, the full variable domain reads DGGITQSPKYLFRKEGQNVTLSCEQNLNHDAMYWYRQDPGQGLRLIYYSQIVNDFQKGDIAEGYSVSREKKESFPLTVTSAQKNPTAFYLCASSKVLAGVPPGELFFGEGSRLTVL.

CDR3 sequence (DNA): TGTGCCACCAGCAGAGATCTAGCGGGGGGGAGGAATGAGCAGTTCTTC. Residues: CATSRDLAGGRNEQFF. The chain employs TRBV15 and TRBJ2-1, with 12 positions matching TRBD2. The CDR3 consists of 16 residues. V dropped 0 bases and J dropped 7; count of bases not matched to a gene: 4. In germline, CDR1 is LNHNV, CDR2 YYDKDF (reference sequence).

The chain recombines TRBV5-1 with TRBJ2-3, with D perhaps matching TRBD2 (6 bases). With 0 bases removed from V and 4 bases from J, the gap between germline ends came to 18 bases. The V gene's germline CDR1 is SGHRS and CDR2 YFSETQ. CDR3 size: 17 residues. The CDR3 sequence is CASSLASGRWGADTQYF. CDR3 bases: TGCGCCAGCAGCTTGGCCTCGGGCAGGTGGGGGGCAGATACGCAGTATTTT. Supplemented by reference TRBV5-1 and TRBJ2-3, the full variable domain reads KAGVTQTPRYLIKTRGQQVTLSCSPISGHRSVSWYQQTPGQGLQFLFEYFSETQRNKGNFPGRFSGRQFSNSRSEMNVSTLELGDSALYLCASSLASGRWGADTQYFGPGTRLTVL.

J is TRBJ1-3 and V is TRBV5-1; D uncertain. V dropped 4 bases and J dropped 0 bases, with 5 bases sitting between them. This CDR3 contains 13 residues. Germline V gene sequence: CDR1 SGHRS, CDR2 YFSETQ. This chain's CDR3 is CASSPDSGNTIYF. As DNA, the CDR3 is TGCGCCAGCAGCCCAGACTCTGGAAACACCATATATTTT.

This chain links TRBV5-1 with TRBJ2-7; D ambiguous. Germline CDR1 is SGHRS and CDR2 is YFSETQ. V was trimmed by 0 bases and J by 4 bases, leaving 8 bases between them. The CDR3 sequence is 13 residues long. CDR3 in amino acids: CASSLELNYEQYF. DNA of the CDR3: TGCGCCAGCAGCTTGGAGCTGAATTACGAGCAGTACTTC. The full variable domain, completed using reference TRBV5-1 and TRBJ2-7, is KAGVTQTPRYLIKTRGQQVTLSCSPISGHRSVSWYQQTPGQGLQFLFEYFSETQRNKGNFPGRFSGRQFSNSRSEMNVSTLELGDSALYLCASSLELNYEQYFGPGTRLTVT.

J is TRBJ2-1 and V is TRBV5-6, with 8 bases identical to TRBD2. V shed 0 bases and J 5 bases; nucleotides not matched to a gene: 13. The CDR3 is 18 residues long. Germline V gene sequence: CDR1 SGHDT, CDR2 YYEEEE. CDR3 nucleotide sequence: TGTGCCAGCAGCTTGGCGTATAGTCGGGGACTAGGAAACAATGAGCAGTTCTTC. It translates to CASSLAYSRGLGNNEQFF. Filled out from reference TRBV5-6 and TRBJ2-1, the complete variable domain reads DAGVTQSPTHLIKTRGQQVTLRCSPKSGHDTVSWYQQALGQGPQFIFQYYEEEERQRGNFPDRFSGHQFPNYSSELNVNALLLGDSALYLCASSLAYSRGLGNNEQFFGPGTRLTVL.

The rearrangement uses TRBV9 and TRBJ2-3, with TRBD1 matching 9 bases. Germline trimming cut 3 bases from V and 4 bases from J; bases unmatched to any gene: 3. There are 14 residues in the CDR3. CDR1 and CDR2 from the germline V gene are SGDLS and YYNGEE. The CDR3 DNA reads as TGTGCCAGCAGCGCAAGACAGGGGGCAGATACGCAGTATTTT. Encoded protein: CASSARQGADTQYF.